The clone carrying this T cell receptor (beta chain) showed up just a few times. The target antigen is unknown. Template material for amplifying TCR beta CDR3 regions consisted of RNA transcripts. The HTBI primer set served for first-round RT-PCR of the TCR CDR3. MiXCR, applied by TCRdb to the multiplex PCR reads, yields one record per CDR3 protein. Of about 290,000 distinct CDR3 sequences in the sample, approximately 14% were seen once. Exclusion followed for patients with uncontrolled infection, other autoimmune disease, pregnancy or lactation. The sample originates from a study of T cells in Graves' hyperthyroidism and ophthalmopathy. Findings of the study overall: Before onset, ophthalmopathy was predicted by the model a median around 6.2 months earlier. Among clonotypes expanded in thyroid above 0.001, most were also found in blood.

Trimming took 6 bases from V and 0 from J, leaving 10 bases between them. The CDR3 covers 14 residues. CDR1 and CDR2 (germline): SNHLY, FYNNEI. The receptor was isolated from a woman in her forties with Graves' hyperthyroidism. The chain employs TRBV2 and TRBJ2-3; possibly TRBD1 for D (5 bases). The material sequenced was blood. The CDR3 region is CASRGVTSTDTQYF. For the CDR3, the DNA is TGTGCCAGCAGAGGGGTCACAAGCACAGATACGCAGTATTTT.